Presented here are 11 T cell receptor beta chains from one specimen sequenced in a study of blood T cell repertoires in COVID-19. Profiled with immunoSEQ multiplex PCR; TCRdb holds only in-frame clones, not every one. The repertoire holds more than 60,000 clones, with around four fifths as singletons. Sequenced input: peripheral blood. All receptors derive from a human donor in a cohort sampled during active COVID-19.

This chain uses TRBV2 with TRBJ2-7; a possible D gene is TRBD1 (6 bases). V was clipped by 2 bases and J by 5 bases, with 16 bases between them. The CDR3 loop spans 15 amino acids. Germline assignment: CDR1 SNHLY and CDR2 FYNNEI. This CDR3 reads CASSELRGNYDEQYF. CDR3 in DNA: TGTGCCAGCAGTGAATTAAGGGGGAATTACGACGAGCAGTACTTC.

The J gene is TRBJ1-5, the V gene TRBV19, with a possible D match to TRBD1 (5 bases). V lost 3 bases, J lost 4 bases, and 13 bases lay in between. The V gene's germline CDR1 is LNHDA and CDR2 SQIVND (reference sequence). The CDR3 extends over 15 amino acids. The CDR3 protein is CASSISGNRNQPQHF. The CDR3 DNA follows: TGTGCCAGTAGTATTTCAGGGAATCGTAATCAGCCCCAGCATTTT.

This clone was seen more than once but under ten times. The CDR3 region is CASSFIPGQGGNEQFF. As DNA, the CDR3 is TGTGCCAGCAGCTTCATCCCGGGACAGGGGGGCAATGAGCAGTTCTTC. This sequence joins TRBV5-6 and TRBJ2-1, with 11 bases matching TRBD1. The CDR3 is made up of 16 amino acids. With V trimmed by 2 bases and J by 6 bases, 7 bases remained unmatched. The germline V gene has CDR1 SGHDT and CDR2 YYEEEE.

J is TRBJ2-1 and V is TRBV7-2; TRBD2 matches at 11 bases. Trimming removed 5 bases from V and 3 bases from J; junction bases left unmatched: 9. The germline V gene has CDR1 SGHTA and CDR2 FQGNSA. There are 17 residues in the CDR3. The CDR3 DNA reads as TGTGCCAGCAGCGATCCTTTACTAGCGGGGGACTACAATGAGCAGTTCTTC. This translates into CASSDPLLAGDYNEQFF.

The chain combines TRBV28 with TRBJ2-1, with 9 bases matching TRBD2. The germline CDR1 and CDR2 sequences are MDHEN and SYDVKM. V was clipped by 5 bases and J by 5 bases; unmatched bases: 4. The CDR3 covers 14 residues. CDR3 residues: CASSAGGRDNEQFF. As DNA, the CDR3 is TGTGCCAGCAGTGCGGGGGGGAGGGACAATGAGCAGTTCTTC.

V and J are TRBV7-2 and TRBJ2-2; 10 bases are shared with TRBD2. V shed 1 base, J shed 2 bases, and the junction held 4 bases outside the gene matches. There are 17 residues in the CDR3. The germline V gene encodes CDR1 SGHTA and CDR2 FQGNSA. The CDR3, as DNA: TGTGCCAGCAGCTTAGGGCTAGCGGGGGCCAACACCGGGGAGCTGTTTTTT. It encodes CASSLGLAGANTGELFF. The whole variable domain, filled in from reference TRBV7-2 and TRBJ2-2, reads GAGVSQSPSNKVTEKGKDVELRCDPISGHTALYWYRQSLGQGLEFLIYFQGNSAPDKSGLPSDRFSAERTGGSVSTLTIQRTQQEDSAVYLCASSLGLAGANTGELFFGEGSRLTVL.

This clone was picked up a small number of times. The chain joins TRBV4-2 to TRBJ2-1, with TRBD2 matching over 14 bases. J lost 6 bases, V lost 0 bases, and 1 base had no gene match. Germline V lookup: CDR1 LGHNA, CDR2 YNFKEQ. The CDR3 is made up of 16 amino acids. The CDR3 reads CASSQDGTSGGNEQFF. In DNA form, the CDR3 reads TGTGCCAGCAGCCAAGATGGGACTAGCGGGGGCAATGAGCAGTTCTTC.

The rearrangement uses TRBV3-1 (or the pseudogene TRBV3-2) and TRBJ2-5; D unresolved. V shed 0 bases and J shed 2 bases, with 10 bases lying between them. CDR3 length: 15 amino acids. Germline V gives CDR1 LGHDT, CDR2 YNNKEL (reference sequence). This CDR3 is CASSQDMRNQETQYF. CDR3 DNA: TGTGCCAGCAGCCAAGATATGAGGAATCAAGAGACCCAGTACTTC.

The chain uses TRBV2 and TRBJ1-2; TRBD1 is a possible D gene (5 bases). Germline V gene lookup returns CDR1 SNHLY and CDR2 FYNNEI. The V gene lost 7 bases and the J gene lost 3 bases, with 24 bases spanning the gap. This CDR3 is 17 amino acids long. CDR3: CASTILQGGRAHYGYTF. CDR3 in DNA: TGTGCCAGCACCATCCTGCAGGGAGGGCGGGCTCACTATGGCTACACCTTC.

This chain connects TRBV5-1 to TRBJ2-6; no definite D call. The length of the CDR3 is 14 residues. Per germline, CDR1 SGHRS and CDR2 YFSETQ. V lost 0 bases and J 2 bases, leaving 3 bases between the germline ends. The DNA of the CDR3 is TGCGCCAGCAGCTTGGGTACTGGGGCCAACGTCCTGACTTTC. This gives the protein CASSLGTGANVLTF.

This clone was picked up one time. The chain recombines TRBV30 with TRBJ1-1; 8 nucleotides agree with TRBD1. Germline CDR1 reads GTSNPN; CDR2 reads SVGIG (reference sequence). This CDR3 has 14 residues. The junction had 4 bases not matched to a gene; V was cut back by 3 bases and J by 1 base. CDR3 nucleotide sequence: TGTGCCTGGAGCCTAGGACAGGGGAACACTGAAGCTTTCTTT. Residues: CAWSLGQGNTEAFF.